A single T cell receptor beta chain is shown here with its context. The sample comes from a study of blood T cell repertoires in COVID-19. Some clones are missing from TCRdb's copy, which holds only in-frame ones; the method was immunoSEQ multiplex PCR. The sample contains some 310,000 clones, around 91% of which appear only once. V shed 1 base and J shed 1 base, with 5 bases lying between them. The CDR3 loop spans 14 amino acids. Germline CDR1 is LGHNA and CDR2 is YSLEER. The sequence came from a middle-aged woman with COVID-19, enrolled during active disease. The specimen sequenced was peripheral blood. The chain uses TRBV4-3 and TRBJ2-1; D is uncertain. The CDR3 nucleotides are TGCGCCAGCAGCCAAGGACTTTCCTACAATGAGCAGTTCTTC. Encoded protein: CASSQGLSYNEQFF.